This T cell receptor (beta chain) was documented in a study of blood T cell repertoires in COVID-19 (dated by TCRdb to 2018 to 2020). General notes on the study: Samples covering the acute and convalescent phases of COVID-19 were provided by collaborators in the United States, Italy and Spain. Nearly every sample came with metadata listing a de-identified subject ID, COVID-19 status, age in years and sex. The repertoires were released in a freely available public database meant as a resource for research on the immune response to SARS-CoV-2. Where available, HLA class I and class II types were taken from metadata supplied by the sample provider and were not determined by assay-based typing. The samples were drawn from the first 160 participants of the ongoing ImmuneRACE study and from 1,254 subjects provided by 6 global collaborators. Deeply sampled blood TCRbeta repertoires from subjects exposed to, actively infected with, or recovered from COVID-19 were included in the dataset. The prospective study material was composed of cDNA or gDNA derived from T cells, B-cell-depleted T cells, or PBMCs. The paper as a whole reports these results and caveats: The amount of clinical and demographic metadata varied by source and participant and was provided uncurated.

The CDR3 runs 16 amino acids, cysteine and phenylalanine included. This entry keeps only the CDR3 DNA: 48 bases, framed from base 1. From a lookup of the germline V gene, CDR1 and CDR2 are SGHRS and YFSETQ. The V end gives up 4 bases and the J end 0 bases, leaving 4 bases in the junction not matched to a gene. On this clone: Its antigen is currently not known. Base quality data are lacking; no much larger clone is found one base away.

TCRbeta CDR3 regions were amplified from genomic DNA using the immunoSEQ Assay, a bias-controlled multiplex PCR. As for the original processing: The number of nucleated cells in each sample was estimated by amplification of reference gene primers within the assay. To quantify the absolute abundance of each unique TCRbeta CDR3 rearrangement, sequence reads were collapsed and filtered. For each sample, productive Simpson clonality was calculated by taking the square root of Simpson's diversity index across productive rearrangements. Drawn from immuneACCESS, this table holds only the in-frame rearrangements with V and J called that TCRdb kept. Clones are partly lost; checked studies trace under half to an unresolved V gene and leave the rest unexplained. Clone size and V and J calls were adopted from that table, with D and trimming inferred from the DNA. In this sample the table shows fewer than 150,000 clones, approximately 90% of which occur a single time. The ten largest clones capture over 4% of the sample.

Collaborating institutions collected whole blood in K2EDTA tubes following their own protocols. For TCRbeta analysis, collaborator samples were shipped as frozen whole blood, as isolated PBMCs, or as DNA extracted from either sample type. This clonotype originated in a woman between 50 and 59 years old with acute or convalescent COVID-19. The sample was peripheral blood. The sequence links TRBV5-1 to TRBJ2-3, with 11 central nucleotides matching TRBD1. The CDR3 sequence is CASSTGQGASTDTQYF. The nucleotide sequence reads TGCGCCAGCAGCACAGGACAGGGGGCGAGCACAGATACGCAGTATTTT.